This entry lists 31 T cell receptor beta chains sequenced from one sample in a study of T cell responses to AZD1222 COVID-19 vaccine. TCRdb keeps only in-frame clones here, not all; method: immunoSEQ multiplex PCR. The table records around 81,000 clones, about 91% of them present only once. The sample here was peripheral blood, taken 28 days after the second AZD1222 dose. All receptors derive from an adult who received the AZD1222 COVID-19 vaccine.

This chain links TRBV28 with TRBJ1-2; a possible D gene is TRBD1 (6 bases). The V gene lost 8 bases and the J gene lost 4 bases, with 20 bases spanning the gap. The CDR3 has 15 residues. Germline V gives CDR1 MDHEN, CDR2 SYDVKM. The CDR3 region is CASGPRGQLFYGYTF. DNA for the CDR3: TGTGCCAGCGGCCCCCGAGGACAGCTTTTCTATGGCTACACCTTC.

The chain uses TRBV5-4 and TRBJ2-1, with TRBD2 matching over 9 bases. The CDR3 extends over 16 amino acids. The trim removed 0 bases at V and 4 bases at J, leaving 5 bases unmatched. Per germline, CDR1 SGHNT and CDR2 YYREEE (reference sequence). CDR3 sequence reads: CASSLGLADGYNEQFF. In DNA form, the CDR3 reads TGTGCCAGCAGCTTGGGACTAGCGGATGGGTACAATGAGCAGTTCTTC.

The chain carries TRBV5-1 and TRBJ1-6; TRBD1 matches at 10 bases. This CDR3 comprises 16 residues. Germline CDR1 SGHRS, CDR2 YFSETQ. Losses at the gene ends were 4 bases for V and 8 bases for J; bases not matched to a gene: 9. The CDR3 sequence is CASSEGQGSRDSPLHF. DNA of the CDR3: TGCGCCAGCAGCGAGGGACAGGGGAGCCGGGATTCACCCCTCCACTTT. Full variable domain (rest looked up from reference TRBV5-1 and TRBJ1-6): KAGVTQTPRYLIKTRGQQVTLSCSPISGHRSVSWYQQTPGQGLQFLFEYFSETQRNKGNFPGRFSGRQFSNSRSEMNVSTLELGDSALYLCASSEGQGSRDSPLHFGNGTRLTVT.

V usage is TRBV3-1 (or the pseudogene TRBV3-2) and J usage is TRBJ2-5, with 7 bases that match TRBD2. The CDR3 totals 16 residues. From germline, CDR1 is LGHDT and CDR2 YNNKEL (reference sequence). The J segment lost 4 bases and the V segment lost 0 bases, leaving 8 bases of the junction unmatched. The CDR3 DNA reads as TGTGCCAGCAGCCAAGAAGTGGGGGGGGTTTCAGAGACCCAGTACTTC. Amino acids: CASSQEVGGVSETQYF.

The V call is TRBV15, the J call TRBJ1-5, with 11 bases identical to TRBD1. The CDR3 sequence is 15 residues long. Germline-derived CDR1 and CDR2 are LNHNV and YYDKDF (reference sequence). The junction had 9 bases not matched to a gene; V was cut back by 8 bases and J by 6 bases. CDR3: CATESPGQGAQPQHF. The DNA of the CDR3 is TGTGCCACCGAGTCACCAGGACAGGGGGCTCAGCCCCAGCATTTT.

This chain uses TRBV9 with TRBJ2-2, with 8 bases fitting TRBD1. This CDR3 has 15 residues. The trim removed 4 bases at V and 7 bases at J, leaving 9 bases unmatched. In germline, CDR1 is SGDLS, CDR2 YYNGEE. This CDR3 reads CASSTSDRGNGELFF. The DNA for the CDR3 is TGTGCCAGCAGCACCTCAGACAGGGGTAACGGGGAGCTGTTTTTT.

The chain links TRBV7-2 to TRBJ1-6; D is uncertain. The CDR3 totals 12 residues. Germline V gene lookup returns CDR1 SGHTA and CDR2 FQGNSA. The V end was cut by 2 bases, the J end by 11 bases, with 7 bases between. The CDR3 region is CASSLYGAPLHF. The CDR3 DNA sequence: TGTGCCAGCAGCTTATACGGGGCACCCCTCCACTTT.

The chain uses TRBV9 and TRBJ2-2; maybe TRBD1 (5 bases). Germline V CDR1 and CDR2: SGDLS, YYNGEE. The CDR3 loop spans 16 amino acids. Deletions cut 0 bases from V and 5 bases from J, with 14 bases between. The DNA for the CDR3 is TGTGCCAGCAGCGTAGGAGGCAGGGTCGGGACCGGGGAGCTGTTTTTT. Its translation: CASSVGGRVGTGELFF.

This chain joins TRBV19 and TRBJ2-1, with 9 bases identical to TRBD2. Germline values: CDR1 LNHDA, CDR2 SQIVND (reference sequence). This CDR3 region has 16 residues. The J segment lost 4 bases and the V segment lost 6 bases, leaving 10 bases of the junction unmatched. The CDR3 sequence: CASSPMGAGGYNEQFF. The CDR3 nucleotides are TGTGCCAGTAGCCCGATGGGGGCGGGAGGGTACAATGAGCAGTTCTTC.

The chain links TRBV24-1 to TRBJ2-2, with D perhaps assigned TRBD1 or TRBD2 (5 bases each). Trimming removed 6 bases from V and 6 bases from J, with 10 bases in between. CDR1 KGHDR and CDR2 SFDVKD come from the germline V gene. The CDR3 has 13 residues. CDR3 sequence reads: CATSWGRSGELFF. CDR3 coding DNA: TGTGCCACCAGTTGGGGACGCTCCGGGGAGCTGTTTTTT.

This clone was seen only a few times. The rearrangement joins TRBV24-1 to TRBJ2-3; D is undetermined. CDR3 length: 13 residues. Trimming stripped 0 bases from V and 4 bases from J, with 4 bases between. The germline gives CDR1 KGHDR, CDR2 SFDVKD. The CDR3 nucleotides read TGTGCCACCAGTGATTTGTTTCCAGATACGCAGTATTTT. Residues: CATSDLFPDTQYF.

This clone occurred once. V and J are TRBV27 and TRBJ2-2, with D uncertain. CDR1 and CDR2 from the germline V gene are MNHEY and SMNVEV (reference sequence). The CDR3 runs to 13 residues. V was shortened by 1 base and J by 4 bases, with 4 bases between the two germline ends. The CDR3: CASSLFPTGELFF. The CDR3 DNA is TGTGCCAGCAGTTTATTCCCCACCGGGGAGCTGTTTTTT.

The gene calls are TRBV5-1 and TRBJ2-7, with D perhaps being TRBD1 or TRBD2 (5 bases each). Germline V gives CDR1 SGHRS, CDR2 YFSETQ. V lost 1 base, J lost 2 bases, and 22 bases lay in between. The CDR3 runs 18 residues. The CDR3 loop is CASSLSPPRRDGPYEQYF. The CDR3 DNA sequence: TGCGCCAGCAGCTTGTCTCCCCCTCGCCGGGACGGACCCTACGAGCAGTACTTC.

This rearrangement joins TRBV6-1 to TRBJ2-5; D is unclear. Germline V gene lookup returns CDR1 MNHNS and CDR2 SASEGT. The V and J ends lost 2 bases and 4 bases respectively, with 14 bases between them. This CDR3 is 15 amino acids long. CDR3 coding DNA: TGTGCCAGCAGTGAACAGACTCAAGGTAGAGAGACCCAGTACTTC. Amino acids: CASSEQTQGRETQYF.

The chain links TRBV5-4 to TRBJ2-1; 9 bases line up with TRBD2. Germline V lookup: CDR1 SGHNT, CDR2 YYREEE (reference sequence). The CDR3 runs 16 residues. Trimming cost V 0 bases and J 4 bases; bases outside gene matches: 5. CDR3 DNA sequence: TGTGCCAGCAGCTTGGAGGGCGGGAGGGCGTACAATGAGCAGTTCTTC. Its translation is CASSLEGGRAYNEQFF.

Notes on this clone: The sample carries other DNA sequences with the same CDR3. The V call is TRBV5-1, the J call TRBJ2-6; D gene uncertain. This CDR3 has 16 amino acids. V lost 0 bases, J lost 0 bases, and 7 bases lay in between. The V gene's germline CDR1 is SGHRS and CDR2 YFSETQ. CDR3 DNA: TGCGCCAGCAGCTTGGAAGCAGGCTCTGGGGCCAACGTCCTGACTTTC. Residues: CASSLEAGSGANVLTF.

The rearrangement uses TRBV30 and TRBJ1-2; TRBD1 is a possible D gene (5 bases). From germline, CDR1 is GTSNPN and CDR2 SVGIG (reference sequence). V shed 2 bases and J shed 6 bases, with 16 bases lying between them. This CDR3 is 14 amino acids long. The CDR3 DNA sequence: TGTGCCTGGAGTTCCAGGGTAACGGTGGATGGCTACACCTTC. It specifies CAWSSRVTVDGYTF.

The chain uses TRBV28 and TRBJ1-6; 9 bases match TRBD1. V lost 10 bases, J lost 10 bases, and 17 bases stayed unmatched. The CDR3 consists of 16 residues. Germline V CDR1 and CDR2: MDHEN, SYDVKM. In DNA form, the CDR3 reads TGTGCCACCCTCGATAGGTCTGGGACAGGGAGCTCACCCCTCCACTTT. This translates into CATLDRSGTGSSPLHF.

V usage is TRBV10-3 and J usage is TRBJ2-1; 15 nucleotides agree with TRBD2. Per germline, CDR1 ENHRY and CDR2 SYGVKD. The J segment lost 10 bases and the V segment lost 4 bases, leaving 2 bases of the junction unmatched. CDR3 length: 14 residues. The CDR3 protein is CAISGTSGRGEQFF. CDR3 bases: TGTGCCATCAGTGGGACTAGCGGGAGGGGCGAGCAGTTCTTC.

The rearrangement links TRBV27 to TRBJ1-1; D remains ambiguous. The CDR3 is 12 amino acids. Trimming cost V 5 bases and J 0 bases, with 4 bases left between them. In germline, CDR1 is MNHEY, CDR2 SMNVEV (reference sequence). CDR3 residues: CASSKVNTEAFF. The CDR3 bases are TGTGCCAGCAGTAAGGTGAACACTGAAGCTTTCTTT.

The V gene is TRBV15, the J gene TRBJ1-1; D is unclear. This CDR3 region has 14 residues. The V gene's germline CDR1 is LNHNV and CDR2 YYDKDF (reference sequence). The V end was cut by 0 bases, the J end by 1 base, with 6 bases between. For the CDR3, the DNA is TGTGCCACCAGCAGAGACAGAGCGAACACTGAAGCTTTCTTT. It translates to CATSRDRANTEAFF.

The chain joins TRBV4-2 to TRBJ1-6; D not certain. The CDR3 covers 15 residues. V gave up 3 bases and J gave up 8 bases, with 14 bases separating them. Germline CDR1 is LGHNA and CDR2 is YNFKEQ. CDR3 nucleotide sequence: TGTGCCAGCAGCCAGCCTGGAAGTCCGGATTCACCCCTCCACTTT. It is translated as CASSQPGSPDSPLHF.

The CDR3 region is CALGGGFSGNTIYF. The CDR3, as DNA: TGTGCCCTCGGGGGGGGCTTTTCTGGAAACACCATATATTTT. This chain links TRBV27 with TRBJ1-3; D possibly corresponds to TRBD1 (6 bases). There are 14 residues in the CDR3. Germline CDR1 MNHEY, CDR2 SMNVEV (reference sequence). The V and J ends lost 11 bases and 1 base respectively, with 15 bases between them.

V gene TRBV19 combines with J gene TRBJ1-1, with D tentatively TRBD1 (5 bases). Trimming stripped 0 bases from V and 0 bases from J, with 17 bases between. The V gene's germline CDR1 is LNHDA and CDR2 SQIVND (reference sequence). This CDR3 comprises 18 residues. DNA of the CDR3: TGTGCCAGTAGTATAGAGGCCTGGGGCAGCCGATTGAACACTGAAGCTTTCTTT. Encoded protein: CASSIEAWGSRLNTEAFF.

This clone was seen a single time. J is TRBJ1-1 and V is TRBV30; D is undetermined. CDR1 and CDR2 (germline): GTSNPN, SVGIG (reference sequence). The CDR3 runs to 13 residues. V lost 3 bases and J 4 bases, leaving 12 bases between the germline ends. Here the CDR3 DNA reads TGTGCCTGGAGCAAAGTTGTTGCCACTGAAGCTTTCTTT. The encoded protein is CAWSKVVATEAFF. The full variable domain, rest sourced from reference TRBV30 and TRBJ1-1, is SQTIHQWPATLVQPVGSPLSLECTVEGTSNPNLYWYRQAAGRGLQLLFYSVGIGQISSEVPQNLSASRPQDRQFILSSKKLLLSDSGFYLCAWSKVVATEAFFGQGTRLTVV.

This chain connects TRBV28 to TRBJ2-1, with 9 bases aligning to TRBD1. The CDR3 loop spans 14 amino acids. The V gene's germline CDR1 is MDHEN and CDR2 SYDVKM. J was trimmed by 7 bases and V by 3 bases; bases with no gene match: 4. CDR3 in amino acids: CASSFTGGRNEQFF. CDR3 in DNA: TGTGCCAGCAGTTTCACAGGGGGCAGGAATGAGCAGTTCTTC.

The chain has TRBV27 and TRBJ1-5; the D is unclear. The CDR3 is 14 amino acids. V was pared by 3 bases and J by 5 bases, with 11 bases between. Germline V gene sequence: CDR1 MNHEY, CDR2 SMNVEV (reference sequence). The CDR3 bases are TGTGCCAGCAGTTTGGACGGGCGGGATCAGCCCCAGCATTTT. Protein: CASSLDGRDQPQHF.

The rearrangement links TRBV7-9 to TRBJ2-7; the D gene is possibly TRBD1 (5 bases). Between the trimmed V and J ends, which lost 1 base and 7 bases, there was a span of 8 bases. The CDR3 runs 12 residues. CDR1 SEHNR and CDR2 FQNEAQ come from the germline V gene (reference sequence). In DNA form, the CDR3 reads TGTGCCAGCAGCTTAGACTACAGGGAGCAGTACTTC. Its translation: CASSLDYREQYF.

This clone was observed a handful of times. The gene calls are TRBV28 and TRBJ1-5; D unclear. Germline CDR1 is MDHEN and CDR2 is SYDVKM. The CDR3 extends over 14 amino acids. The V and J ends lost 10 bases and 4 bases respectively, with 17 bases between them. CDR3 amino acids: CATEGGGRNQPQHF. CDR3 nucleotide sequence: TGTGCCACAGAGGGCGGAGGGAGGAATCAGCCCCAGCATTTT.

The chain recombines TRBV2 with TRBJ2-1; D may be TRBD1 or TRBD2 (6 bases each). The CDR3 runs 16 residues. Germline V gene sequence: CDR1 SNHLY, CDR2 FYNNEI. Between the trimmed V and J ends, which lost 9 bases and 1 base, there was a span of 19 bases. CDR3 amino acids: CASSRVQGGSYNEQFF. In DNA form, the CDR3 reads TGTGCCAGTAGTCGGGTACAGGGAGGATCCTACAATGAGCAGTTCTTC.

The CDR3 region has the DNA TGCGCCAGCAGTGAGTCGGCTAACTACGAGCAGTACTTC. As protein: CASSESANYEQYF. The genes are TRBV10-2 and TRBJ2-7; D ambiguous. The length of the CDR3 is 13 residues. Trimming shortened V by 0 bases and J by 3 bases, and 6 bases separated the two germline ends. Germline CDR1 is WSHSY and CDR2 is SAAADI.